A single sample gave rise to the 6 T cell receptor beta chains below, sequenced in a study of T cell responses to AZD1222 COVID-19 vaccine. Generated by immunoSEQ multiplex PCR, the TCRdb table keeps only in-frame clones and is missing some. This table has about 85,000 clones, approximately 87% appearing once. The specimen comprised peripheral blood, sampled on day 0 of AZD1222 vaccination. The source of these receptors is an adult in good health.

This clone was seen a single time. The V gene is TRBV28, the J gene TRBJ1-1, with D perhaps TRBD1 (6 bases). Trimming removed 5 bases at V and 5 bases at J, with 12 bases between. The germline CDR1 and CDR2 sequences are MDHEN and SYDVKM. The CDR3 sequence is 13 residues long. CDR3 coding DNA: TGTGCCAGCAGTGGGGGGGCAAGAACTGAAGCTTTCTTT. Its protein product is CASSGGARTEAFF.

The chain links TRBV3-1 (or the pseudogene TRBV3-2) to TRBJ2-5, with D hard to call. The germline V gene encodes CDR1 LGHDT and CDR2 YNNKEL (reference sequence). This CDR3 is built from 12 residues. V lost 3 bases, J lost 5 bases, and 7 bases lay in between. This CDR3 reads CASSHRAETQYF. The CDR3 bases are TGTGCCAGCAGCCACCGAGCGGAGACCCAGTACTTC.

This clone has a single count. The CDR3 protein is CASSQSAEAFF. CDR3 nucleotide sequence: TGTGCCAGCAGTCAGTCGGCTGAAGCTTTCTTT. The J gene is TRBJ1-1, the V gene TRBV6-6, with no clear D. V dropped 5 bases and J dropped 6 bases, with 7 bases sitting between them. CDR3 length: 11 amino acids. CDR1 is MNHNY, CDR2 SVGAGI, per germline (reference sequence).

In this sample, this clone turned up once. This sequence joins TRBV14 and TRBJ1-6; D remains unclear. The CDR3 is made up of 17 amino acids. Germline V gene data show CDR1 as SGHDN and CDR2 as FVKESK. Trimming shortened V by 4 bases and J by 8 bases, and 21 bases separated the two germline ends. The CDR3 coding sequence is TGTGCCAGCAGCCCCAGGCCGGTAGTCCAAACGTATTCACCCCTCCACTTT. Its protein is CASSPRPVVQTYSPLHF. Filled out from reference TRBV14 and TRBJ1-6, the complete variable domain reads EAGVTQFPSHSVIEKGQTVTLRCDPISGHDNLYWYRRVMGKEIKFLLHFVKESKQDESGMPNNRFLAERTGGTYSTLKVQPAELEDSGVYFCASSPRPVVQTYSPLHFGNGTRLTVT.

This chain connects TRBV19 to TRBJ1-2, with a tentative D call TRBD1 (5 bases). Germline loops: CDR1 LNHDA, CDR2 SQIVND (reference sequence). The CDR3 has 13 amino acids. The V gene lost 1 base and the J gene lost 4 bases, with 7 bases spanning the gap. CDR3 DNA sequence: TGTGCCAGTAGTATAGCGGACACCTATGGCTACACCTTC. It encodes CASSIADTYGYTF.

J is TRBJ1-4 and V is TRBV7-8; no firm D call. This CDR3 is built from 15 residues. Germline CDR1 is SGHVS and CDR2 is FQNEAQ. V lost 1 base, J lost 7 bases, and 13 bases lay in between. Here the CDR3 reads CASSLGLRAGEKLFF. CDR3 coding DNA: TGTGCCAGCAGCTTAGGTCTGCGTGCGGGTGAAAAACTGTTTTTT.